Below, one TCR beta chain is given with its context. Arm-PCR of CDR3 regions and iRepertoire HTBI primers were the basis on which TCR beta libraries were built. From the multiplex PCR reads, TCRdb called clonotypes with MiXCR, one entry per CDR3 protein. Here the sample spans roughly 500,000 distinct CDR3 sequences, about 20% being singletons. The data originate from a study of regulatory T cells in long-lasting Graves disease. Looking at the study overall: To qualify as persistent, Graves' disease required over 5 years of antithyroid drugs with positive TSH receptor antibodies.

In germline, CDR1 is SGDLS, CDR2 YYNGEE. CDR3 length: 18 residues. V lost 0 bases, J lost 4 bases, and 7 bases stayed unmatched. Noted time point: persistent/refractory GD, antithyroid drugs over 5 years with positive TRAb. PBMCs were the source of the RNA used for TCR sequencing. Material: peripheral blood mononuclear cells (PBMCs), obtained when the disease was refractory, from a patient treated with antithyroid drugs. The J gene is TRBJ2-3, the V gene TRBV9; TRBD2 aligns across 14 bases. The receptor's source is a female donor with Graves disease. CDR3 sequence reads: CASSVDGLAGGRSDTQYF. In DNA form, the CDR3 reads TGTGCCAGCAGCGTAGATGGACTAGCGGGAGGAAGGTCAGATACGCAGTATTTT. The whole variable domain, filled in from reference TRBV9 and TRBJ2-3, reads DSGVTQTPKHLITATGQRVTLRCSPRSGDLSVYWYQQSLDQGLQFLIQYYNGEERAKGNILERFSAQQFPDLHSELNLSSLELGDSALYFCASSVDGLAGGRSDTQYFGPGTRLTVL.